What follows are 24 T cell receptor beta chains derived from one specimen sequenced in a study of T cells after yellow fever vaccination. Each CDR3 protein is one row after TCRdb ran MiXCR on the 5' RACE reads. Among some 300,000 distinct CDR3 sequences listed, around 4% were seen once. The starting material was PBMCs, obtained on the day of the yellow fever booster vaccination. Receptors were obtained from a man aged 18 to 35 who received the YFV17D yellow fever vaccine.

The chain combines TRBV6-5 with TRBJ1-1; D gene ambiguous. V shed 0 bases and J shed 1 base, with 6 bases lying between them. Germline V gene lookup returns CDR1 MNHEY and CDR2 SVGAGI. The CDR3 is made up of 14 amino acids. The CDR3 loop is CASSYSGKNTEAFF. The DNA of the CDR3 is TGTGCCAGCAGTTACTCGGGCAAGAACACTGAAGCTTTCTTT.

This clonotype was detected many times. The V gene is TRBV7-9, the J gene TRBJ1-5, with D perhaps matching TRBD1 (5 bases). Germline CDR1 and CDR2: SEHNR and FQNEAQ (reference sequence). The V end was cut by 1 base, the J end by 10 bases, with 17 bases between. The CDR3 has 15 residues. The CDR3 here is CASSLGGEGTQPQHF. The CDR3 coding sequence is TGTGCCAGCAGCTTAGGGGGGGAGGGGACCCAACCCCAGCATTTT.

This clonotype was seen repeatedly, ten times or more. The chain combines TRBV5-5 with TRBJ2-5; D remains ambiguous. The CDR3 is 15 residues long. The V gene's germline CDR1 is SGHKS and CDR2 YYEKEE (reference sequence). Between the trimmed V and J ends, which lost 0 bases and 1 base, there was a span of 10 bases. The CDR3 region is CASSLARVGQETQYF. The CDR3 nucleotides read TGTGCCAGCAGCTTGGCTAGGGTAGGCCAAGAGACCCAGTACTTC.

This clonotype has a handful of counts. The CDR3 DNA follows: TGTGCCAGCAGCCGGGACTCTGGGGCCAACGTCCTGACTTTC. This encodes CASSRDSGANVLTF. The chain joins TRBV9 to TRBJ2-6; possibly TRBD2 for D (5 bases). With 4 bases removed from V and 0 bases from J, the gap between germline ends came to 5 bases. CDR1 is SGDLS, CDR2 YYNGEE, per germline. CDR3 length equals 14 residues.

Ten or more counts support this clonotype. The genes are TRBV5-1 and TRBJ2-3, with a possible D match to TRBD1 (5 bases). This CDR3 spans 14 amino acids. In germline, CDR1 is SGHRS, CDR2 YFSETQ. V was shortened by 3 bases and J by 6 bases, with 14 bases between the two germline ends. The CDR3 region has the DNA TGCGCCAGCAGCTGGGGCCTGTTCCGTGATACGCAGTATTTT. Encoded protein: CASSWGLFRDTQYF.

This clonotype was observed a few times. V usage is TRBV27 and J usage is TRBJ2-7; a possible D gene is TRBD2 (5 bases). Deletions cut 0 bases from V and 4 bases from J, with 13 bases between. Germline CDR1 reads MNHEY; CDR2 reads SMNVEV (reference sequence). CDR3 length: 15 residues. The CDR3 sequence: CASSLSPGFSYEQYF. The CDR3 DNA follows: TGTGCCAGCAGTTTATCGCCGGGGTTTTCGTACGAGCAGTACTTC.

This clonotype occurred a few times. The rearrangement links TRBV7-2 to TRBJ2-2; 11 nucleotides line up with TRBD2. Germline lookup yields CDR1 SGHTA and CDR2 FQGNSA. V was pared by 5 bases and J by 5 bases, with 7 bases of the junction left unmatched. The CDR3 runs 16 residues. The CDR3 reads CASSVETSGETGELFF. The CDR3 nucleotides read TGTGCCAGCAGCGTAGAGACTAGCGGGGAAACCGGGGAGCTGTTTTTT. Filled out from reference TRBV7-2 and TRBJ2-2, the complete variable domain reads GAGVSQSPSNKVTEKGKDVELRCDPISGHTALYWYRQSLGQGLEFLIYFQGNSAPDKSGLPSDRFSAERTGGSVSTLTIQRTQQEDSAVYLCASSVETSGETGELFFGEGSRLTVL.

In this sample, this clonotype turned up many times. The chain has TRBV6-5 and TRBJ2-5, with D possibly called TRBD1 or TRBD2 (6 bases each). CDR1 is MNHEY, CDR2 SVGAGI, per germline. The germline V and J ends were trimmed by 5 bases and 4 bases, with 14 bases remaining between them. This CDR3 is 14 amino acids long. This chain's CDR3 is CASSASGGLETQYF. For the CDR3, the DNA is TGTGCCAGCAGTGCCTCCGGGGGCTTAGAGACCCAGTACTTC.

V gene TRBV5-1 combines with J gene TRBJ2-1, with 8 bases identical to TRBD2. Germline V lookup: CDR1 SGHRS, CDR2 YFSETQ. Trimming cost V 0 bases and J 1 base; bases outside gene matches: 6. The CDR3 is made up of 17 amino acids. The CDR3 is CASSLGSGAISYNEQFF. CDR3 bases: TGCGCCAGCAGCTTGGGTAGCGGGGCCATTTCCTACAATGAGCAGTTCTTC.

The sample holds many counts of this clonotype. This chain links TRBV6-5 with TRBJ1-5; unclear D gene. V was pared by 5 bases and J by 7 bases, with 15 bases between. This CDR3 region has 14 residues. CDR1 is MNHEY and CDR2 is SVGAGI in the germline V gene. CDR3 residues: CASSEHGQNQPQHF. Here the CDR3 DNA reads TGTGCCAGCAGTGAACACGGCCAGAACCAGCCCCAGCATTTT.

CDR3 DNA sequence: TGCGCCAGCAGCTTTTTCAGTTCTAACTATGGCTACACCTTC. Translated, it gives CASSFFSSNYGYTF. V usage is TRBV5-1 and J usage is TRBJ1-2; D unclear. CDR1 SGHRS and CDR2 YFSETQ come from the germline V gene. The CDR3 runs to 14 residues. Deletions cut 2 bases from V and 0 bases from J, with 8 bases between.

The V call is TRBV18, the J call TRBJ2-1; 11 bases line up with TRBD2. Trimming removed 0 bases from V and 1 base from J; junction bases left unmatched: 11. This CDR3 contains 20 residues. Germline V gene sequence: CDR1 KGHSH, CDR2 LQKENI. CDR3 in DNA: TGTGCCAGCTCACCACCAAACCGTTTTAGCGGGGGGGCTTCCTACAATGAGCAGTTCTTC. It yields the protein CASSPPNRFSGGASYNEQFF.

This clonotype was found many times. The chain joins TRBV7-3 to TRBJ2-3, with 7 bases that match TRBD2. V gave up 1 base and J gave up 5 bases; unmatched junction bases: 9. The CDR3 runs 16 residues. Germline assignment: CDR1 SGHTA and CDR2 FQGTGA. The CDR3 nucleotides read TGTGCCAGCAGCTTAAATTCCCGGGGGGTGAGAGATACGCAGTATTTT. Translating it yields CASSLNSRGVRDTQYF. The full variable domain, with the rest looked up from reference TRBV7-3 and TRBJ2-3, is GAGVSQTPSNKVTEKGKYVELRCDPISGHTALYWYRQSLGQGPEFLIYFQGTGAADDSGLPNDRFFAVRPEGSVSTLKIQRTERGDSAVYLCASSLNSRGVRDTQYFGPGTRLTVL.

In this sample, this clonotype turned up many times. V usage is TRBV5-6 and J usage is TRBJ1-2, with 8 bases identical to TRBD1. The CDR3 extends over 15 amino acids. Germline V lookup: CDR1 SGHDT, CDR2 YYEEEE. V trimming: 0 bases; J trimming: 6 bases; junction bases outside the gene matches: 7. CDR3 sequence: CASSLDRGWYDGYTF. CDR3 DNA: TGTGCCAGCAGCTTGGACAGGGGGTGGTATGATGGCTACACCTTC.

This clonotype was counted ten times or more. V is TRBV20-1 and J is TRBJ2-7; the D gene could be TRBD1 or TRBD2 (5 bases each). V was clipped by 0 bases and J by 2 bases, with 11 bases between them. CDR1 is DFQATT and CDR2 is SNEGSKA in the germline V gene (reference sequence). This CDR3 has 14 residues. CDR3 sequence (DNA): TGCAGTGCTAGAGAGGGGACGGACACCTACGAGCAGTACTTC. Protein sequence: CSAREGTDTYEQYF.

This clonotype was counted many times. This rearrangement joins TRBV28 to TRBJ2-4; TRBD2 aligns across 10 bases. J was trimmed by 1 base and V by 7 bases; bases with no gene match: 7. Germline V gives CDR1 MDHEN, CDR2 SYDVKM. CDR3 length: 16 amino acids. DNA of the CDR3: TGTGCCAGCATTGGGAGCGGGGGGGCCGCCAAAAACATTCAGTACTTC. Amino acid sequence: CASIGSGGAAKNIQYF.

This clonotype came up a few times. The rearrangement uses TRBV18 and TRBJ2-3; either TRBD1 or TRBD2 may fit D (6 bases each). Germline CDR1 KGHSH, CDR2 LQKENI. V lost 2 bases and J lost 4, with 16 bases in between. The CDR3 is 16 residues long. The DNA for the CDR3 is TGTGCCAGCTCACCATCATCGGGGGCGCCTGCAGATACGCAGTATTTT. It encodes CASSPSSGAPADTQYF.

A few counts support this clonotype. The chain combines TRBV18 with TRBJ2-1, with 9 bases that match TRBD1. The V and J ends lost 2 bases and 3 bases, in that order; junction bases with no gene match: 5. The CDR3 consists of 16 residues. Germline V gives CDR1 KGHSH, CDR2 LQKENI. The CDR3 spells CASSPTRDRDYNEQFF. The CDR3 nucleotides read TGTGCCAGCTCACCAACCAGGGACAGGGACTACAATGAGCAGTTCTTC. Together with reference TRBV18 and TRBJ2-1, the CDR3 gives the full variable domain: NAGVMQNPRHLVRRRGQEARLRCSPMKGHSHVYWYRQLPEEGLKFMVYLQKENIIDESGMPKERFSAEFPKEGPSILRIQQVVRGDSAAYFCASSPTRDRDYNEQFFGPGTRLTVL.

This clonotype was recorded a few times. The chain links TRBV6-5 to TRBJ1-6; the D gene is possibly TRBD1 (5 bases). Per the germline V gene, CDR1 is MNHEY and CDR2 is SVGAGI. CDR3 length: 16 amino acids. Trimming left V 6 bases short and J 4 bases short, with 16 bases between. Here the CDR3 DNA reads TGTGCCAGCAGGGTAGGGGAGACCATTTATAATTCACCCCTCCACTTT. Translating gives CASRVGETIYNSPLHF.

At least ten counts were recorded for this clonotype. The V gene is TRBV5-1, the J gene TRBJ2-5, with 10 positions matching TRBD1. The junction had 9 bases not matched to a gene; V was cut back by 1 base and J by 0 bases. This CDR3 has 18 amino acids. The germline V gene has CDR1 SGHRS and CDR2 YFSETQ. The CDR3 loop reads CASSLWTGGSWYQETQYF. The CDR3 bases are TGCGCCAGCAGCTTGTGGACAGGGGGATCCTGGTACCAAGAGACCCAGTACTTC.

This clonotype was found many times. V gene TRBV7-8 combines with J gene TRBJ2-1, with 9 bases matching TRBD2. The length of the CDR3 is 18 residues. Germline V gives CDR1 SGHVS, CDR2 FQNEAQ. With 4 bases clipped from V and 0 bases from J, the junction kept 10 bases outside the gene matches. In nucleotides, the CDR3 is TGTGCCAGCAGCTCCCCTGGAGGACTAGCGAGCTCCTACAATGAGCAGTTCTTC. Amino acids: CASSSPGGLASSYNEQFF.

V is TRBV19 and J is TRBJ2-7; 14 bases line up with TRBD2. After removal of 5 bases from V and 0 bases from J, the junction contained 12 bases not matched to a gene. The germline gives CDR1 LNHDA, CDR2 SQIVND (reference sequence). The CDR3 length is 19 residues. This chain's CDR3 is CASSGGLAGGPSSSYEQYV. The CDR3 nucleotides read TGTGCCAGTAGTGGCGGACTAGCGGGGGGCCCCTCGAGCTCCTACGAGCAGTACGTC.

This clonotype was seen a handful of times. The chain combines TRBV7-7 with TRBJ2-7; unclear D gene. Germline-derived CDR1 and CDR2 are SSHAT and FNYEAQ (reference sequence). The CDR3 is 13 amino acids. Deletions cut 5 bases from V and 4 bases from J, with 12 bases between. The CDR3 reads CASSVNRVYEQYF. CDR3 nucleotide sequence: TGTGCCAGCAGCGTAAACAGAGTATACGAGCAGTACTTC.

This clonotype was seen ten or more times. The chain's CDR3 is CANWGKQGRKTQYF. CDR3 in DNA: TGTGCCAACTGGGGAAAACAGGGTAGGAAGACCCAGTACTTC. V and J are TRBV19 and TRBJ2-5, with D possibly being TRBD1 (6 bases). The CDR3 is 14 amino acids. Trimming cost V 10 bases and J 6 bases, with 21 bases left between them. From germline, CDR1 is LNHDA and CDR2 SQIVND (reference sequence). The entire variable domain, with the rest obtained from reference TRBV19 and TRBJ2-5, is as follows: DGGITQSPKYLFRKEGQNVTLSCEQNLNHDAMYWYRQDPGQGLRLIYYSQIVNDFQKGDIAEGYSVSREKKESFPLTVTSAQKNPTAFYLCANWGKQGRKTQYFGPGTRLLVL.